A single sample gave rise to the 15 T cell receptor beta chains below, sequenced in a study of regulatory T cells in long-lasting Graves disease (dated by TCRdb to the early 2020s). This sample's time point label indicates: persistent/refractory GD, antithyroid drugs over 5 years with positive TRAb. RNA was extracted from PBMCs in TRIzol for both TCR sequencing and RNA sequencing. The library was prepared using multiplex PCR. The run used an Illumina HiSeq 4000. To build TCR beta libraries, CDR3 regions were amplified by Arm-PCR using iRepertoire HTBI primers. Starting from the raw public reads, TCRdb applied fastp trimming at Q25, assembled clones with MiXCR and retained in-frame beta chains. Here each entry gathers all rows of one CDR3 protein and keeps the most common genes and DNA. Counted in this sample were 700,000 or so distinct CDR3 sequences; about 30% of them appeared once. Under 55% of the sample rests with the top ten.

The specimen was peripheral blood mononuclear cells (PBMCs), collected when the disease was refractory, from a patient treated with antithyroid drugs. These receptors all stem from a female donor with Graves disease.

The table lists this clonotype with a few counts. This chain joins TRBV3-1 and TRBJ2-7; 15 bases align to TRBD2. The CDR3 is made up of 19 amino acids. V shed 4 bases, J shed 1 base, and the junction held 11 bases outside the gene matches. In germline, CDR1 is LGHDT, CDR2 YNNKEL (reference sequence). CDR3 sequence (DNA): TGTGCCAGCAGCCTCGGACTAGCGGGAGGGCCCTGGCCTTCCTACGAGCAGTACTTC. This sequence encodes CASSLGLAGGPWPSYEQYF.

The V and J genes are TRBV27 and TRBJ2-7; no clear D. The V end lost 6 bases, the J end lost 0 bases, and 12 bases lay between the germline ends. Germline-derived CDR1 and CDR2 are MNHEY and SMNVEV (reference sequence). CDR3 size: 14 residues. The CDR3 spells CASSLGKSSYEQYF. The CDR3 coding sequence is TGTGCCAGCAGCCTTGGCAAAAGCTCCTACGAGCAGTACTTC.

This CDR3 is CASSPPDGHTEAFF. In nucleotides, the CDR3 is TGCGCCAGCAGCCCTCCCGACGGACACACTGAAGCTTTCTTT. This chain joins TRBV5-1 and TRBJ1-1; D not certain. The length of the CDR3 is 14 residues. Trimming took off 4 bases at V and 3 bases at J, with 13 bases between the two ends. Germline lookup yields CDR1 SGHRS and CDR2 YFSETQ.

Only one count was recorded for this clonotype. The chain combines TRBV5-1 with TRBJ1-3, with D tentatively TRBD1 (5 bases). Germline CDR1 reads SGHRS; CDR2 reads YFSETQ. V shed 4 bases and J shed 3 bases, with 14 bases lying between them. The CDR3 consists of 15 residues. For the CDR3, the DNA is TGCGCCAGCAGCGGTACAGGAGGCCTTGGAAACACCATATATTTT. Its protein is CASSGTGGLGNTIYF.

This clonotype was picked up a small number of times. A junction end diverges from the germline sequence, so it may reflect a read error. The chain couples TRBV10-1 to TRBJ2-7, with D possibly being TRBD1 or TRBD2 (6 bases each). From germline, CDR1 is WNHNN and CDR2 SYGVQD (reference sequence). This CDR3 comprises 12 residues. CDR3 sequence reads: CAIRSGAGEQYF. The CDR3 DNA reads TGTGCCATCAGATCGGGGGCGGGGGAGCAGTACTTC.

CDR3: CASSQVSVAGVTGELFF. The CDR3, as DNA: TGTGCCAGCAGCCAAGTTTCGGTAGCGGGAGTTACCGGGGAGCTGTTTTTT. The chain combines TRBV3-1 with TRBJ2-2; 9 bases fit TRBD2. There are 17 residues in the CDR3. Trimming took 1 base from V and 5 from J; bases not matched to a gene: 8. Germline V gene lookup returns CDR1 LGHDT and CDR2 YNNKEL (reference sequence).

This clonotype was detected only a few times. The chain is built from TRBV6-1 and TRBJ2-6, with 8 bases lining up with TRBD2. The CDR3 length is 17 residues. CDR1 is MNHNS, CDR2 SASEGT, per germline. Germline trimming cut 7 bases from V and 0 bases from J; bases unmatched to any gene: 8. CDR3 DNA sequence: TGTGCCAGCACCATGGGACTAGGTTTCTCTGGGGCCAACGTCCTGACTTTC. Residues: CASTMGLGFSGANVLTF.

The CDR3 region is CASSLGLAGLSGANVLTF. The CDR3 DNA is TGTGCCAGCAGTTTAGGGCTAGCGGGCCTATCTGGGGCCAACGTCCTGACTTTC. The chain has TRBV28 and TRBJ2-6, with TRBD2 matching over 8 bases. The V segment lost 2 bases and the J segment 1 base; nucleotides outside the gene matches: 7. This CDR3 region has 18 residues. Germline V lookup: CDR1 MDHEN, CDR2 SYDVKM.

This clonotype was seen a few times. V gene TRBV15 combines with J gene TRBJ2-5, with D perhaps TRBD1 or TRBD2 (5 bases each). This CDR3 has 16 amino acids. CDR1 and CDR2 (germline): LNHNV, YYDKDF (reference sequence). V lost 5 bases, J lost 4 bases, and 20 bases lay in between. The CDR3 nucleotides read TGTGCCACCAGCGGTCGTTTCTGGGGGTGCGGAGAGACCCAGTACTTC. Translation: CATSGRFWGCGETQYF.

This chain links TRBV12-3 or TRBV12-4 with TRBJ1-5; maybe TRBD1 (6 bases). This CDR3 has 14 amino acids. V lost 6 bases to trimming and J lost 10 bases, with 19 bases between them. Written as DNA, the CDR3 is TGTGCCAGCAGCCCCGGGGGACATGGAAGACCCCAGCATTTT. Its protein product is CASSPGGHGRPQHF.

This chain uses TRBV5-5 with TRBJ2-7; D possibly uses TRBD1 or TRBD2 (6 bases each). This CDR3 contains 14 residues. The germline V and J ends were trimmed by 7 bases and 0 bases, with 14 bases remaining between them. Germline V gene lookup returns CDR1 SGHKS and CDR2 YYEKEE (reference sequence). The CDR3 DNA reads TGTGCCAGCGGAGACAAGGGGGGCTCCTACGAGCAGTACTTC. This codes for CASGDKGGSYEQYF.

The chain joins TRBV5-4 to TRBJ1-2; perhaps TRBD1 as D (6 bases). Germline lookup yields CDR1 SGHNT and CDR2 YYREEE (reference sequence). The CDR3 is 13 residues long. V gave up 4 bases and J gave up 3 bases, with 10 bases separating them. CDR3: CASSQRQDYGYTF. The CDR3 region has the DNA TGTGCCAGCAGCCAACGACAGGACTATGGCTACACCTTC.

This rearrangement joins TRBV7-9 to TRBJ1-2; 7 nucleotides align to TRBD1. The CDR3 is 15 amino acids. V lost 4 bases, J lost 5 bases, and 10 bases stayed unmatched. Germline V CDR1 and CDR2: SEHNR, FQNEAQ (reference sequence). CDR3 sequence (DNA): TGTGCCAGCAGCTATGGACAGGCGCGTCGATATGGCTACACCTTC. The encoded protein is CASSYGQARRYGYTF.

This clonotype was recorded many times. This chain connects TRBV12-5 to TRBJ1-2, with D uncertain. V lost 1 base and J lost 5, with 11 bases in between. Germline CDR1 LGHNT, CDR2 FRNRAP. The CDR3 loop spans 14 amino acids. The CDR3 nucleotides read TGTGCTAGTGGTTTGGACTTCCGAGTTTATGGCTACACCTTC. This codes for CASGLDFRVYGYTF.

The chain carries TRBV14 and TRBJ1-2; D perhaps matches TRBD1 (5 bases). CDR3 length: 15 residues. With 4 bases removed from V and 5 bases from J, the gap between germline ends came to 17 bases. CDR1 and CDR2 (germline): SGHDN, FVKESK. Here the CDR3 reads CASSRRGGTLYGYTF. The DNA of the CDR3 is TGTGCCAGCAGCCGCCGCGGCGGGACTCTATATGGCTACACCTTC.